The clone carrying this TCR beta chain was recorded at least ten times. Using RNA template, CDR3s of TCR alpha and beta were amplified with iRepertoire arm-PCR. TCRdb re-analysed the multiplex PCR reads in MiXCR, keeping a single row per CDR3 protein. The sample records roughly 120,000 distinct CDR3 sequences, roughly 24% being singletons. The germline CDR1 and CDR2 sequences are SGHTA and FQGTGA. The V gene lost 3 bases and the J gene lost 1 base, with 8 bases spanning the gap. This CDR3 is built from 14 residues. This entry comes from a study of glioma-infiltrating T cells. The sequenced sample consisted of glioma tissue, nonneoplastic brain tissue, or PBMCs (not recorded which). The clonotype comes from a human donor with low-grade glioma or glioblastoma, undergoing nonglioma brain surgery, or in good health (not recorded which). The V gene is TRBV7-3, the J gene TRBJ2-3; D not certain. The CDR3 DNA sequence: TGTGCCAGCAGCTTCGGGCAACGCACAGATACGCAGTATTTT. Protein: CASSFGQRTDTQYF.